The 26 T cell receptor beta chains listed next were all sequenced from one sample in a study of T cells in localized non-small cell lung cancer. TCRdb's copy holds only in-frame clones and misses some; the assay was immunoSEQ multiplex PCR. The sample has about 52,000 clones; more than 85% are singletons. Material: PBMCs, obtained before any cancer treatment. All receptors derive from a female donor with stage II lung adenocarcinoma.

The V and J genes are TRBV15 and TRBJ2-1; 9 bases align to TRBD2. CDR1 and CDR2 (germline): LNHNV, YYDKDF (reference sequence). V lost 2 bases to trimming and J lost 4 bases; unmatched junction nucleotides: 6. This CDR3 is 16 amino acids long. The CDR3 reads CATSRRGGGDYNEQFF. In DNA form, the CDR3 reads TGTGCCACCAGCAGAAGGGGCGGGGGGGATTACAATGAGCAGTTCTTC.

The chain joins TRBV2 to TRBJ1-6; TRBD1 aligns across 8 bases. Per germline, CDR1 SNHLY and CDR2 FYNNEI. V shed 6 bases, J shed 8 bases, and the junction held 6 bases outside the gene matches. This CDR3 comprises 14 residues. The CDR3 here is CASRGGDRHSPLHF. In DNA form, the CDR3 reads TGTGCCAGCAGGGGGGGGGACAGGCATTCACCCCTCCACTTT.

The chain uses TRBV30 and TRBJ1-2; D remains unclear. Germline CDR1 GTSNPN, CDR2 SVGIG (reference sequence). The V gene lost 4 bases and the J gene lost 4 bases, with 7 bases spanning the gap. The CDR3 has 11 amino acids. The DNA for the CDR3 is TGTGCCTGGACAGGCGGCTATGGCTACACCTTC. It yields the protein CAWTGGYGYTF.

V and J are TRBV9 and TRBJ2-5, with a possible D match to TRBD1 (5 bases). Germline V lookup: CDR1 SGDLS, CDR2 YYNGEE. CDR3 length equals 12 residues. V lost 4 bases and J 7 bases, leaving 11 bases between the germline ends. The CDR3 DNA sequence: TGTGCCAGCAGCTCAAATCAGGGGACCCAGTACTTC. Translation: CASSSNQGTQYF.

The V and J genes are TRBV5-1 and TRBJ2-5; TRBD1 matches at 8 bases. Germline trimming cut 2 bases from V and 5 bases from J; bases unmatched to any gene: 14. The germline V gene has CDR1 SGHRS and CDR2 YFSETQ. The CDR3 length is 17 residues. CDR3: CASSFGGRTGLAETQYF. CDR3 nucleotides: TGCGCCAGCAGCTTCGGGGGTAGGACAGGGCTTGCGGAGACCCAGTACTTC.

V usage is TRBV19 and J usage is TRBJ1-1; D unclear. V was clipped by 2 bases and J by 3 bases, with 13 bases between them. This CDR3 is 15 amino acids long. CDR1 LNHDA and CDR2 SQIVND come from the germline V gene (reference sequence). CDR3 loop: CASSITPNSYTEAFF. CDR3 sequence (DNA): TGTGCCAGTAGTATAACCCCGAATAGTTACACTGAAGCTTTCTTT.

The chain joins TRBV5-1 to TRBJ2-3; D gene ambiguous. V was shortened by 4 bases and J by 5 bases, with 20 bases between the two germline ends. The CDR3 consists of 16 residues. The germline V gene encodes CDR1 SGHRS and CDR2 YFSETQ. CDR3 region: CASSRTPRDAQDTQYF. The CDR3, as DNA: TGCGCCAGCAGCAGGACCCCTAGAGATGCACAAGATACGCAGTATTTT.

The chain recombines TRBV7-9 with TRBJ1-2; the D gene is possibly TRBD1 (5 bases). Trimming shortened V by 6 bases and J by 5 bases, and 19 bases separated the two germline ends. The germline gives CDR1 SEHNR, CDR2 FQNEAQ (reference sequence). This CDR3 comprises 15 residues. The chain's CDR3 is CASSSGSGNWYGYTF. In DNA, the CDR3 is TGTGCCAGCAGTTCAGGCTCAGGGAATTGGTATGGCTACACCTTC. Looking up the rest from reference TRBV7-9 and TRBJ1-2 gives the full variable domain: DTGVSQNPRHKITKRGQNVTFRCDPISEHNRLYWYRQTLGQGPEFLTYFQNEAQLEKSRLLSDRFSAERPKGSFSTLEIQRTEQGDSAMYLCASSSGSGNWYGYTFGSGTRLTVV.

There are a few counts of this clone. V and J are TRBV6-4 and TRBJ1-6, with D perhaps TRBD1 (6 bases). V gave up 0 bases and J gave up 9 bases, with 12 bases separating them. This CDR3 has 15 amino acids. Germline V gene sequence: CDR1 MRHNA, CDR2 SNTAGT. This chain's CDR3 is CASSDSQGRGSPLHF. CDR3 in DNA: TGTGCCAGCAGTGACTCCCAGGGGAGAGGTTCACCCCTCCACTTT.

The chain has TRBV11-3 and TRBJ2-5, with D unclear. With 2 bases removed from V and 5 bases from J, the gap between germline ends came to 9 bases. CDR3 length: 13 amino acids. Germline V gene data show CDR1 as SGHNT and CDR2 as YENEEA. In nucleotides, the CDR3 is TGTGCCAGCAGCTTAAACCGAATGGAGACCCAGTACTTC. It specifies CASSLNRMETQYF.

The V gene is TRBV2, the J gene TRBJ2-5, with D perhaps matching TRBD1 (6 bases). Germline loops: CDR1 SNHLY, CDR2 FYNNEI. CDR3 length: 16 amino acids. V lost 1 base and J lost 0, with 12 bases in between. The CDR3 DNA sequence: TGTGCCAGCAGTGAAGGGGGGCAAGTAAACCAAGAGACCCAGTACTTC. Protein product: CASSEGGQVNQETQYF.

The chain combines TRBV6-6 with TRBJ2-1; TRBD1 or TRBD2 may be the D gene (5 bases each). V was shortened by 6 bases and J by 2 bases, with 14 bases between the two germline ends. This CDR3 is 15 amino acids long. From germline, CDR1 is MNHNY and CDR2 SVGAGI (reference sequence). The CDR3 sequence is CASRPPGTAYNEQFF. CDR3 nucleotides: TGTGCCAGCAGACCTCCCGGGACCGCCTACAATGAGCAGTTCTTC.

The sample holds one count of this clone. The chain carries TRBV30 and TRBJ1-3; D uncertain. Trimming removed 0 bases at V and 0 bases at J, with 9 bases between. The CDR3 is 15 residues long. Germline CDR1 is GTSNPN and CDR2 is SVGIG (reference sequence). The CDR3 coding sequence is TGTGCCTGGAGTGTATCAGGCTTCTCTGGAAACACCATATATTTT. Translated: CAWSVSGFSGNTIYF.

The chain carries TRBV19 and TRBJ1-4; the D gene is possibly TRBD1 (5 bases). Deletions cut 3 bases from V and 5 bases from J, with 19 bases between. The CDR3 loop spans 17 amino acids. Germline V gene sequence: CDR1 LNHDA, CDR2 SQIVND (reference sequence). The CDR3 here is CASSMAVGLSGNEKLFF. The CDR3 nucleotides are TGTGCCAGTAGTATGGCCGTGGGGCTTTCCGGAAATGAAAAACTGTTTTTT.

The V call is TRBV27, the J call TRBJ2-1; perhaps TRBD2 as D (7 bases). This CDR3 has 15 amino acids. The ends were cut back, 6 bases at V and 8 bases at J, with 20 bases in the middle. Germline lookup yields CDR1 MNHEY and CDR2 SMNVEV (reference sequence). CDR3 nucleotide sequence: TGTGCCAGCAGGCGGGGGACTCGCGGGGGCCATGAGCAGTTCTTC. Translation gives CASRRGTRGGHEQFF.

V and J are TRBV4-1 and TRBJ2-7; 9 positions agree with TRBD2. CDR1 MGHRA and CDR2 YSYEKL come from the germline V gene. This CDR3 is built from 18 residues. Losses at the gene ends were 1 base for V and 1 base for J; bases not matched to a gene: 11. CDR3 in amino acids: CASSQGLLGLAGSYEQYF. CDR3 nucleotide sequence: TGCGCCAGCAGCCAAGGGTTATTGGGGCTAGCGGGATCCTACGAGCAGTACTTC.

This clone occurred a few times. This rearrangement joins TRBV2 to TRBJ2-7; D possibly corresponds to TRBD2 (6 bases). The V end lost 6 bases, the J end lost 6 bases, and 12 bases lay between the germline ends. This CDR3 comprises 12 residues. Germline V gene data show CDR1 as SNHLY and CDR2 as FYNNEI. CDR3 in amino acids: CASSQRRVEQYF. The CDR3 region has the DNA TGTGCCAGCAGCCAAAGGAGGGTCGAGCAGTACTTC.

J is TRBJ2-1 and V is TRBV30; 11 positions agree with TRBD2. CDR1 GTSNPN and CDR2 SVGIG come from the germline V gene (reference sequence). The CDR3 contains 15 residues. The V and J ends lost 1 base and 7 bases, in that order; junction bases with no gene match: 6. CDR3 bases: TGTGCCTGGAGTGGTGGGACTAGCGGCAGGAATGAGCAGTTCTTC. This encodes CAWSGGTSGRNEQFF.

CDR3: CASSKELQETQYF. In DNA form, the CDR3 reads TGCGCCAGCAGCAAGGAGCTCCAAGAGACCCAGTACTTC. The rearrangement uses TRBV5-1 and TRBJ2-5, with no clear D. CDR3 length: 13 amino acids. Trimming left V 4 bases short and J 1 base short, with 8 bases between. In germline, CDR1 is SGHRS, CDR2 YFSETQ. The full variable domain, in which reference TRBV5-1 and TRBJ2-5 provide the parts outside the CDR3, is KAGVTQTPRYLIKTRGQQVTLSCSPISGHRSVSWYQQTPGQGLQFLFEYFSETQRNKGNFPGRFSGRQFSNSRSEMNVSTLELGDSALYLCASSKELQETQYFGPGTRLLVL.

The chain uses TRBV6-5 and TRBJ2-7; no definite D call. V dropped 0 bases and J dropped 6 bases, with 15 bases sitting between them. Germline values: CDR1 MNHEY, CDR2 SVGAGI. The CDR3 length is 15 residues. The CDR3 region is CASSYSRSTPTEQYF. As DNA, the CDR3 is TGTGCCAGCAGTTACTCCCGATCGACCCCGACCGAGCAGTACTTC.

The gene calls are TRBV2 and TRBJ1-3; no firm D call. Trimming stripped 6 bases from V and 0 bases from J, with 15 bases between. Germline loops: CDR1 SNHLY, CDR2 FYNNEI. CDR3 length: 16 amino acids. The CDR3, as DNA: TGTGCCAGCAGGGATTTAGAGGGCTACTCTGGAAACACCATATATTTT. Translating it yields CASRDLEGYSGNTIYF. The entire variable domain, with the rest obtained from reference TRBV2 and TRBJ1-3, is as follows: EPEVTQTPSHQVTQMGQEVILRCVPISNHLYFYWYRQILGQKVEFLVSFYNNEISEKSEIFDDQFSVERPDGSNFTLKIRSTKLEDSAMYFCASRDLEGYSGNTIYFGEGSWLTVV.

This clone has just a few counts. The chain is built from TRBV7-2 and TRBJ2-1, with TRBD2 matching over 10 bases. Losses at the gene ends were 6 bases for V and 10 bases for J; bases not matched to a gene: 12. The CDR3 runs 15 residues. CDR1 SGHTA and CDR2 FQGNSA come from the germline V gene. The CDR3 sequence: CASRYSGGAREEQFF. The CDR3 bases are TGTGCCAGCAGGTACAGCGGGGGGGCACGGGAAGAGCAGTTCTTC.

This chain links TRBV5-4 with TRBJ1-2; perhaps TRBD1 as D (5 bases). Trimming left V 0 bases short and J 8 bases short, with 11 bases between. CDR1 and CDR2 from the germline V gene are SGHNT and YYREEE (reference sequence). The CDR3 consists of 13 residues. The CDR3 protein is CASSLAQGRGYTF. The CDR3 region has the DNA TGTGCCAGCAGCTTGGCCCAGGGAAGGGGCTACACCTTC.

The chain employs TRBV27 and TRBJ1-3, with D possibly being TRBD1 (6 bases). The CDR3 runs to 14 residues. Trimming took off 3 bases at V and 0 bases at J, with 6 bases between the two ends. The germline CDR1 and CDR2 sequences are MNHEY and SMNVEV (reference sequence). CDR3 nucleotide sequence: TGTGCCAGCAGTTTGGGACACTCTGGAAACACCATATATTTT. Protein product: CASSLGHSGNTIYF.

This clone showed up just a few times. The chain is built from TRBV7-9 and TRBJ1-2; TRBD1 matches at 12 bases. The junction had 8 bases not matched to a gene; V was cut back by 4 bases and J by 2 bases. CDR3 length equals 17 residues. Germline CDR1 SEHNR, CDR2 FQNEAQ (reference sequence). The CDR3 DNA follows: TGTGCCAGCAGCTCAACCGGGACAGGGGGCAGGAACTATGGCTACACCTTC. Translated: CASSSTGTGGRNYGYTF.

There are a few counts of this clone. The genes are TRBV6-1 and TRBJ2-7; the D is unclear. The CDR3 sequence is 14 residues long. Germline lookup yields CDR1 MNHNS and CDR2 SASEGT. V was clipped by 7 bases and J by 3 bases, with 16 bases between them. The CDR3 DNA sequence: TGTGCCAGCATTGCAAGGAATCCAGGCTACGAGCAGTACTTC. Amino acids: CASIARNPGYEQYF.